The sequence of this T cell receptor (beta chain) was determined in a study of Graves' ophthalmopathy and Graves' hyperthyroidism. CDR3 length: 16 residues. The germline V gene encodes CDR1 SGDLS and CDR2 YYNGEE. V was pared by 0 bases and J by 5 bases, with 7 bases of the junction left unmatched. From RNA, the CDR3 regions of TCR beta chains were amplified and sequenced. HTBI primers were employed in first-round RT-PCR, then a second-round multiplex PCR followed. TCRdb re-analysed the multiplex PCR reads in MiXCR, keeping a single row per CDR3 protein. Here the sample spans about 640,000 distinct CDR3 sequences, about two fifths being singletons.

This chain links TRBV9 with TRBJ2-5, with TRBD1 identical over 10 bases. This TCR was recovered from an adult man with Graves' ophthalmopathy. Sample: peripheral blood. The CDR3 DNA reads as TGTGCCAGCAGCGTAGCCACGGACAGGGGGACTGAGACCCAGTACTTC. This gives the protein CASSVATDRGTETQYF.